One sample yielded the 5 T cell receptor beta chains listed below, sequenced in a study of cytomegalovirus exposure and HLA in healthy donors. In the PCR, 60 Vbeta and 13 Jbeta primers were used. The table came from immunoSEQ multiplex PCR; TCRdb's copy has only in-frame clones and leaves some out. The sample contains about 160,000 clones, roughly 80% of which appear only once. Source material: PBMCs. Receptors originate from a woman aged 18-30 years in good health and CMV-seronegative.

The J gene is TRBJ2-3, the V gene TRBV11-1; TRBD1 is a possible D gene (6 bases). This CDR3 has 16 amino acids. The ends were cut back, 2 bases at V and 1 base at J, with 13 bases in the middle. Per germline, CDR1 SGHAT and CDR2 FQDESV (reference sequence). The CDR3 sequence: CASSLRQAGGTDTQYF. Written as DNA, the CDR3 is TGTGCCAGCAGCTTAAGACAGGCTGGGGGCACAGATACGCAGTATTTT.

V and J are TRBV9 and TRBJ2-3; D remains unclear. CDR1 is SGDLS and CDR2 is YYNGEE in the germline V gene. There are 15 residues in the CDR3. The germline V and J ends were trimmed by 3 bases and 2 bases, with 13 bases remaining between them. The CDR3 loop reads CASSGDGLVTDTQYF. The CDR3 DNA is TGTGCCAGCAGCGGTGATGGCCTGGTCACAGATACGCAGTATTTT.

Note on this clone: Other DNA sequences within the sample encode an identical CDR3. CDR3 sequence (DNA): TGCGCCAGCAGCTTGGGGACAGCCCAAGAGACCCAGTACTTC. It codes for CASSLGTAQETQYF. The chain couples TRBV5-1 to TRBJ2-5; possibly TRBD1 for D (6 bases). Trimming removed 0 bases at V and 1 base at J, with 7 bases between. The CDR3 loop spans 14 amino acids. Germline V gene data show CDR1 as SGHRS and CDR2 as YFSETQ. The variable domain in full, with the rest retrieved from reference TRBV5-1 and TRBJ2-5, is KAGVTQTPRYLIKTRGQQVTLSCSPISGHRSVSWYQQTPGQGLQFLFEYFSETQRNKGNFPGRFSGRQFSNSRSEMNVSTLELGDSALYLCASSLGTAQETQYFGPGTRLLVL.

The chain combines TRBV27 with TRBJ2-7, with a weak D call TRBD1 (6 bases). The CDR3 runs 13 residues. Germline V gene data show CDR1 as MNHEY and CDR2 as SMNVEV (reference sequence). V was shortened by 6 bases and J by 0 bases, with 9 bases between the two germline ends. This chain's CDR3 is CASSRDNSYEQYF. The CDR3 DNA sequence: TGTGCCAGCAGCCGGGACAACTCCTACGAGCAGTACTTC.

This clone was seen a single time. The V gene is TRBV9, the J gene TRBJ2-5; 8 nucleotides align to TRBD2. CDR1 and CDR2 from the germline V gene are SGDLS and YYNGEE. The CDR3 length is 14 residues. The V and J ends lost 2 bases and 3 bases, in that order; junction bases with no gene match: 3. The CDR3 spells CASSVTSGEETQYF. The CDR3 DNA sequence: TGTGCCAGCAGCGTCACTAGCGGAGAAGAGACCCAGTACTTC.